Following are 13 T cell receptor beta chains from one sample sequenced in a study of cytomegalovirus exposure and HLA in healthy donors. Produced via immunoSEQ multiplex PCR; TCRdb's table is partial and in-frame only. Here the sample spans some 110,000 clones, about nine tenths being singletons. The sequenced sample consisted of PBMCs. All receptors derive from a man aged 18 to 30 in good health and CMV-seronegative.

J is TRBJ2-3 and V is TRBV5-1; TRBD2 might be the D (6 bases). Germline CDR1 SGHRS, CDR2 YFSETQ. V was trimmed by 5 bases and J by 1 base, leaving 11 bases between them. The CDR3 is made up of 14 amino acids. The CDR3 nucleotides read TGCGCCAGCAGACGGGAGTTCGGCACAGATACGCAGTATTTT. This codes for CASRREFGTDTQYF.

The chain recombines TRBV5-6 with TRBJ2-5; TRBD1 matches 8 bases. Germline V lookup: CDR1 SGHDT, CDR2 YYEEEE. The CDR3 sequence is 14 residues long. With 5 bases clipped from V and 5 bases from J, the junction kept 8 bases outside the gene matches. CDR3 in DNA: TGTGCCAGCAGTTGGACAGGGCCGAAGGAGACCCAGTACTTC. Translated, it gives CASSWTGPKETQYF.

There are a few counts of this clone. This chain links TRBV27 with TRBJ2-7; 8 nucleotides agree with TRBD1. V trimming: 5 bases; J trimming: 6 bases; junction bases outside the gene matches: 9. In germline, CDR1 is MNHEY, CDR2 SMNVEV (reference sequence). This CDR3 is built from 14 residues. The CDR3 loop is CASSPWTGKAEQYF. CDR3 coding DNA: TGTGCCAGCAGTCCATGGACAGGGAAGGCCGAGCAGTACTTC.

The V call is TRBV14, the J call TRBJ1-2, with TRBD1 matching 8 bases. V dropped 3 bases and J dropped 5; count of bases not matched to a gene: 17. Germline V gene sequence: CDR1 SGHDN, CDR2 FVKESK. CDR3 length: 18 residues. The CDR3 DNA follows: TGTGCCAGCAGCCATTTCCTAGGACAGGGCTCGATTCGGTATGGCTACACCTTC. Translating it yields CASSHFLGQGSIRYGYTF.

As DNA, the CDR3 is TGTGCCAGCTCGCCTATCCGGGACAGTCAAGAGACCCAGTACTTC. It encodes CASSPIRDSQETQYF. This chain links TRBV18 with TRBJ2-5, with 7 bases lining up with TRBD1. This CDR3 is built from 15 residues. Germline V gene sequence: CDR1 KGHSH, CDR2 LQKENI. Trimming took 6 bases from V and 2 from J; bases not matched to a gene: 9.

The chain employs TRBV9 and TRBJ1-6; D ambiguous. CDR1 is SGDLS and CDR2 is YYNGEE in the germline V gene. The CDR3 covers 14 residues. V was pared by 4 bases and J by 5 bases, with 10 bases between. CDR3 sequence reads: CASSKDTDNSPLHF. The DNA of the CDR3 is TGTGCCAGCAGCAAAGATACGGATAATTCACCCCTCCACTTT.

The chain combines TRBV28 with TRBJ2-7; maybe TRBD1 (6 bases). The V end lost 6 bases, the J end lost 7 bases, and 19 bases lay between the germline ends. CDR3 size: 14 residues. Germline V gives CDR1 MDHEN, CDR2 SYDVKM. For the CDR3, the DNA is TGTGCCAGCAGACCCCACCAACAGGGTCTGGAGCAGTACTTC. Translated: CASRPHQQGLEQYF.

The DNA of the CDR3 is TGTGCCAGCAGTCCCGTGGGGGCGGCGGAAAAACTGTTTTTT. This sequence encodes CASSPVGAAEKLFF. The chain recombines TRBV25-1 with TRBJ1-4; D may be TRBD1 (6 bases). Trimming left V 5 bases short and J 8 bases short, with 15 bases between. Germline-derived CDR1 and CDR2 are MGHDK and SYGVNS. CDR3 length: 14 residues.

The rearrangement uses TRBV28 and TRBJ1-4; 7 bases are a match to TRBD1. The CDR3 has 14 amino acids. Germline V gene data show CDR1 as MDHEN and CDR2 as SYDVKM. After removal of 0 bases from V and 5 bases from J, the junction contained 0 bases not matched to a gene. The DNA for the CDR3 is TGTGCCAGCAGTTTATGGGACAGGAATGAAAAACTGTTTTTT. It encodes CASSLWDRNEKLFF.

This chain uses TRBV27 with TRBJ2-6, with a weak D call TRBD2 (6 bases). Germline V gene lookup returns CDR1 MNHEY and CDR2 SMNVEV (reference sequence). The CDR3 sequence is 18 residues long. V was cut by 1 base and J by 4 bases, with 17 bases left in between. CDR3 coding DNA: TGTGCCAGCAGTTTATTGGGAGGACTGGTGCTCGGGGCCAACGTCCTGACTTTC. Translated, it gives CASSLLGGLVLGANVLTF.

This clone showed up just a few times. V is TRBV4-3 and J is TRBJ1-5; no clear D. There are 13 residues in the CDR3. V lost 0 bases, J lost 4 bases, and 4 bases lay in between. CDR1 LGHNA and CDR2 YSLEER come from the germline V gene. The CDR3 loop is CASSQDSNQPQHF. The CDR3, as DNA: TGCGCCAGCAGCCAAGATTCTAATCAGCCCCAGCATTTT.

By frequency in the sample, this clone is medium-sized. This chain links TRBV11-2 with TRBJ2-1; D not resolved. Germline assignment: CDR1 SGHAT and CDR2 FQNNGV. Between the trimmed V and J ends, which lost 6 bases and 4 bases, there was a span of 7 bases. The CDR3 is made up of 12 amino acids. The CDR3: CASRPLYNEQFF. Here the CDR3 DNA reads TGTGCCAGCAGACCACTTTACAATGAGCAGTTCTTC.

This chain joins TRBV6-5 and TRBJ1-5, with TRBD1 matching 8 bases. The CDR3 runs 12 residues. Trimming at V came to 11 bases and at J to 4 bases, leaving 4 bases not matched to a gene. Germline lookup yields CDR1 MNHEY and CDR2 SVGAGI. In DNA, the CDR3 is TGTGCCGTACGACAGGGGAATCAGCCCCAGCATTTT. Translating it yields CAVRQGNQPQHF.